This entry lists 21 T cell receptor beta chains sequenced from one sample in a study of blood T cell repertoires in COVID-19. Using immunoSEQ multiplex PCR, the repertoire was profiled, and TCRdb retains in-frame clones only, with some absent. The table lists about 300,000 clones, 89% of them singletons. Sequencing was carried out using peripheral blood. The receptors were sampled from a man in his late teens or twenties who had recovered from COVID-19.

The gene calls are TRBV12-3 or TRBV12-4 and TRBJ1-2; no definite D call. The CDR3 spans 12 residues. Trimming took 7 bases from V and 5 from J, leaving 11 bases between them. CDR3 DNA sequence: TGTGCCAGCACCCTCAGGCCTTATGGCTACACCTTC. It codes for CASTLRPYGYTF.

This chain's CDR3 is CASSYSSQGQGAEQFF. CDR3 nucleotides: TGTGCCAGCAGTTACTCGTCACAGGGGCAGGGGGCTGAGCAGTTCTTC. The genes are TRBV6-6 and TRBJ2-1; 8 nucleotides align to TRBD1. Germline lookup yields CDR1 MNHNY and CDR2 SVGAGI (reference sequence). The junction had 10 bases not matched to a gene; V was cut back by 0 bases and J by 9 bases. This CDR3 is built from 16 residues.

The chain employs TRBV7-6 and TRBJ2-7; 8 nucleotides align to TRBD1. V dropped 1 base and J dropped 6; count of bases not matched to a gene: 2. The CDR3 has 13 amino acids. Germline CDR1 is SGHVS and CDR2 is FNYEAQ. The CDR3 DNA reads as TGTGCCAGCAGCTTAGAGACAGGGGCCGAGCAGTACTTC. This codes for CASSLETGAEQYF. The full variable domain, in which reference TRBV7-6 and TRBJ2-7 provide the parts outside the CDR3, is GAGVSQSPRYKVTKRGQDVALRCDPISGHVSLYWYRQALGQGPEFLTYFNYEAQQDKSGLPNDRFSAERPEGSISTLTIQRTEQRDSAMYRCASSLETGAEQYFGPGTRLTVT.

A remark on this clone: One junction end does not reproduce the germline sequence, and a read error may be involved. The chain links TRBV7-7 to TRBJ2-1, with 8 bases aligning to TRBD2. The CDR3 extends over 13 amino acids. Germline CDR1 and CDR2: SSHAT and FNYEAQ (reference sequence). CDR3 sequence: CASSSLSGDEQFF. CDR3 coding DNA: TGTGCTAGCAGCTCGCTTAGCGGGGATGAGCAGTTCTTC.

The rearrangement links TRBV5-4 to TRBJ2-1; D perhaps matches TRBD2 (6 bases). The CDR3 spans 15 residues. V was shortened by 2 bases and J by 2 bases, with 11 bases between the two germline ends. From germline, CDR1 is SGHNT and CDR2 YYREEE (reference sequence). The CDR3 DNA sequence: TGTGCCAGCAGCTTTGGGGGGTCCCCCTACAATGAGCAGTTCTTC. It yields the protein CASSFGGSPYNEQFF.

The V gene is TRBV6-5, the J gene TRBJ2-7; 7 nucleotides match TRBD1. The germline V gene has CDR1 MNHEY and CDR2 SVGAGI. This CDR3 spans 15 amino acids. Trimming at V came to 2 bases and at J to 4 bases, leaving 8 bases not matched to a gene. In DNA form, the CDR3 reads TGTGCCAGCAGTTACCTTAGGGCAGGGGGATACGAGCAGTACTTC. It is translated as CASSYLRAGGYEQYF.

J is TRBJ1-2 and V is TRBV5-1, with D possibly being TRBD1 (5 bases). The CDR3 is 16 residues long. The V gene's germline CDR1 is SGHRS and CDR2 YFSETQ. V dropped 1 base and J dropped 2 bases, with 15 bases sitting between them. This chain's CDR3 is CASSLNGRGSNYGYTF. The CDR3 bases are TGCGCCAGCAGCTTGAATGGTAGGGGTTCGAACTATGGCTACACCTTC.

The rearrangement uses TRBV29-1 and TRBJ2-3; D remains unclear. CDR1 is SQVTM, CDR2 ANQGSEA, per germline. Between the trimmed V and J ends, which lost 0 bases and 6 bases, there was a span of 13 bases. CDR3 length: 14 amino acids. CDR3 sequence: CSVEDQISPDTQYF. CDR3 DNA: TGCAGCGTTGAAGATCAAATTAGCCCTGATACGCAGTATTTT.

This chain connects TRBV24-1 to TRBJ1-1; D remains unclear. V was pared by 5 bases and J by 1 base, with 4 bases between. Germline assignment: CDR1 KGHDR and CDR2 SFDVKD. CDR3 length: 12 residues. The CDR3 DNA is TGTGCCACCAGTGCGAGGAACACTGAAGCTTTCTTT. Translation: CATSARNTEAFF.

The chain uses TRBV21-1 and TRBJ2-7; the table's D gene call, TRBD1, was not cross checked with the DNA. TRBV21-1 is listed as a pseudogene. This CDR3 comprises 14 residues. The DNA of the CDR3 is TGTGCCAGCAGCAACCGGGACAGGTACTACGAGCAGTACTTC. As protein: CASSNRDRYYEQYF.

The V call is TRBV19, the J call TRBJ1-1, with D hard to call. Germline values: CDR1 LNHDA, CDR2 SQIVND (reference sequence). Trimming took 3 bases from V and 7 from J, leaving 6 bases between them. The CDR3 has 11 residues. The CDR3 region is CASSMAVEAFF. CDR3 nucleotides: TGTGCCAGTAGTATGGCAGTTGAAGCTTTCTTT.

This clone has more than one count but fewer than ten. This sample also contains other DNA sequences that code for the same CDR3. This rearrangement joins TRBV6-1 to TRBJ1-5; 7 nucleotides align to TRBD1. The germline V gene has CDR1 MNHNS and CDR2 SASEGT. V gave up 3 bases and J gave up 3 bases; unmatched junction bases: 5. The CDR3 runs 15 residues. This chain's CDR3 is CASSEIDRVNQPQHF. CDR3 DNA: TGTGCCAGCAGTGAGATCGACAGGGTCAATCAGCCCCAGCATTTT.

The chain links TRBV7-3 to TRBJ2-1; tentatively, D is TRBD2 (6 bases). With 5 bases removed from V and 5 bases from J, the gap between germline ends came to 16 bases. The CDR3 runs to 15 residues. CDR1 is SGHTA, CDR2 FQGTGA, per germline. CDR3 DNA sequence: TGTGCCAGCAGCCGTGGGGGGACCATCAACAATGAGCAGTTCTTC. Its protein product is CASSRGGTINNEQFF.

J is TRBJ2-2 and V is TRBV11-1, with D tentatively TRBD1 (5 bases). This CDR3 is 14 amino acids long. Germline V CDR1 and CDR2: SGHAT, FQDESV (reference sequence). Deletions cut 6 bases from V and 1 base from J, with 9 bases between. The CDR3 protein is CASSTQGNTGELFF. CDR3 bases: TGTGCCAGCAGTACCCAGGGGAACACCGGGGAGCTGTTTTTT.

The chain links TRBV29-1 to TRBJ2-1; 12 bases are a match to TRBD2. CDR3 size: 14 residues. Germline trimming cut 6 bases from V and 9 bases from J; bases unmatched to any gene: 9. Germline lookup yields CDR1 SQVTM and CDR2 ANQGSEA. CDR3 sequence: CSVDLAGGQGEQFF. The DNA for the CDR3 is TGCAGCGTAGACCTAGCGGGGGGGCAGGGTGAGCAGTTCTTC.

The CDR3 DNA sequence: TGTGCCTGGAGTGTACTAGGGGGCACTGAAGCTTTCTTT. Residues: CAWSVLGGTEAFF. The chain has TRBV30 and TRBJ1-1; TRBD1 might be the D (6 bases). The V end lost 0 bases, the J end lost 4 bases, and 9 bases lay between the germline ends. Germline V gene sequence: CDR1 GTSNPN, CDR2 SVGIG (reference sequence). The CDR3 totals 13 residues.

The rearrangement joins TRBV7-3 to TRBJ2-1; 9 positions agree with TRBD2. CDR1 is SGHTA, CDR2 FQGTGA, per germline. The CDR3 contains 16 residues. The ends lost 4 bases at V and 7 bases at J; junction bases unmatched: 11. The CDR3 here is CASSSASGTTWNEQFF. CDR3 nucleotide sequence: TGTGCCAGCAGCTCAGCTAGCGGGACCACGTGGAATGAGCAGTTCTTC. The full variable domain, completed using reference TRBV7-3 and TRBJ2-1, is GAGVSQTPSNKVTEKGKYVELRCDPISGHTALYWYRQSLGQGPEFLIYFQGTGAADDSGLPNDRFFAVRPEGSVSTLKIQRTERGDSAVYLCASSSASGTTWNEQFFGPGTRLTVL.

The chain links TRBV19 to TRBJ2-7, with D maybe TRBD2 (5 bases). Germline values: CDR1 LNHDA, CDR2 SQIVND (reference sequence). Trimming removed 0 bases at V and 4 bases at J, with 7 bases between. The CDR3 covers 13 residues. The CDR3 sequence: CASSIDRGYEQYF. The CDR3 DNA reads TGTGCCAGTAGTATAGATCGGGGTTACGAGCAGTACTTC.

The chain employs TRBV11-3 and TRBJ2-2, with no clear D. CDR1 is SGHNT, CDR2 YENEEA, per germline. The V end lost 6 bases, the J end lost 2 bases, and 10 bases lay between the germline ends. The CDR3 consists of 14 residues. As DNA, the CDR3 is TGTGCCAGCAGACCCTTCGGTAACACCGGGGAGCTGTTTTTT. Translation: CASRPFGNTGELFF.

The CDR3 DNA sequence: TGTGCCAGCAGTGAAGACAGGGGGGTCTACAATGAGCAGTTCTTC. Protein sequence: CASSEDRGVYNEQFF. The rearrangement links TRBV6-1 to TRBJ2-1; 8 positions match TRBD1. Germline V CDR1 and CDR2: MNHNS, SASEGT. CDR3 size: 15 residues. The ends lost 1 base at V and 3 bases at J; junction bases unmatched: 2.

The chain combines TRBV18 with TRBJ1-1; perhaps TRBD1 as D (5 bases). The CDR3 length is 14 residues. Trimming removed 6 bases from V and 0 bases from J, with 11 bases in between. The germline gives CDR1 KGHSH, CDR2 LQKENI. The CDR3 spells CASSDSSLNTEAFF. The CDR3 DNA reads as TGTGCCAGCTCCGACAGCTCGCTGAACACTGAAGCTTTCTTT.